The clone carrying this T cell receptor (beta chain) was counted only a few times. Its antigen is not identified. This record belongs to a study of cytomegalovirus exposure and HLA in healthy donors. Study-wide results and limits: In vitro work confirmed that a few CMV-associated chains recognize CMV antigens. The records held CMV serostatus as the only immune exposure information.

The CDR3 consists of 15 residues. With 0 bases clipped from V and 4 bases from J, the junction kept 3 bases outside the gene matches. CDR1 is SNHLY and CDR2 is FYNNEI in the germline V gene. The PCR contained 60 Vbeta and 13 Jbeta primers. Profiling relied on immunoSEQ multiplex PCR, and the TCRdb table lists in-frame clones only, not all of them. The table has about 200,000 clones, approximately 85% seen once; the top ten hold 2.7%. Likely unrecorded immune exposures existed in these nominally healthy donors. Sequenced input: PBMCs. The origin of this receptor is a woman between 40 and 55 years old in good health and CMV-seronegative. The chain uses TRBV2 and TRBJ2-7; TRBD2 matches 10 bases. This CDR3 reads CASSEAGLASYEQYF. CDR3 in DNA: TGTGCCAGCAGTGAAGCGGGACTAGCGTCGTACGAGCAGTACTTC.